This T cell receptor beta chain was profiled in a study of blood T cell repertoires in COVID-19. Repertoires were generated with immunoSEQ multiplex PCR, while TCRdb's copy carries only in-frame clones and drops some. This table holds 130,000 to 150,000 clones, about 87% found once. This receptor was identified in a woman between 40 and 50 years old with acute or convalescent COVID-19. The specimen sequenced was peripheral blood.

CDR3 sequence reads: CASSPTLAGGPLYEQYF. The CDR3 DNA sequence: TGCGCCAGCAGCCCGACACTAGCGGGAGGGCCCCTGTACGAGCAGTACTTC. This chain links TRBV4-3 with TRBJ2-7, with 13 bases fitting TRBD2. Germline V gene sequence: CDR1 LGHNA, CDR2 YSLEER. With 4 bases clipped from V and 4 bases from J, the junction kept 10 bases outside the gene matches. The CDR3 has 17 amino acids.